This TCR beta chain appears in the sequencing data of a study of T cells in Graves' hyperthyroidism and ophthalmopathy. In the case of this clonotype: The antigen remains undetermined.

TCR beta CDR3 sequences were amplified from RNA transcripts. With the HTBI primer set, the TCR CDR3 went through a first round of RT-PCR. TCRdb called the multiplex PCR reads again in MiXCR, with one record for every CDR3 protein. The data show more than 500,000 distinct CDR3 sequences, 15% to 20% seen once. Researchers defined stable Graves' hyperthyroidism as no ophthalmopathy progression within 18 months. Patients were aged 18 to 65, had disease duration under 2 months, and had newly diagnosed hyperthyroidism. Each diagnosis was grounded in clinical symptoms, serum thyroxine and TRAb, thyroid ultrasound, and orbital computed tomography. The CDR3 totals 18 residues. The V and J ends lost 8 bases and 3 bases, in that order; junction bases with no gene match: 16. CDR1 SGHNT and CDR2 YENEEA come from the germline V gene. Study conclusions and caveats: Most clonotypes expanded in thyroid above 0.001 were likewise present in blood.

This sequence originates from a woman aged 30 to 39 with Graves' hyperthyroidism. The chain is built from TRBV11-3 and TRBJ2-2, with 9 bases fitting TRBD2. The sequenced sample was blood. The CDR3 nucleotides are TGTGCCAGCGGCCCCTCTCCCTCTAGCGGGGATCACACCGGGGAGCTGTTTTTT. The encoded protein is CASGPSPSSGDHTGELFF.